These 32 T cell receptor beta chains originate from one sample sequenced in a study of T cell repertoires in cytomegalovirus infection. TCRdb re-called the reads with MiXCR, one entry per CDR3 protein. The sample has 490,000 or so distinct CDR3 sequences, approximately 11% seen once. Material: PBMCs. The source is a human donor in good health (CMV status not recorded). Some clones in this sample may be carry-over from other donors' samples.

This clonotype came up many times. This chain joins TRBV28 and TRBJ2-3, with 12 nucleotides matching TRBD2. V lost 2 bases, J lost 4 bases, and 7 bases stayed unmatched. Germline CDR1 reads MDHEN; CDR2 reads SYDVKM. The CDR3 consists of 17 residues. The CDR3 sequence: CASSLTLAGGRSDTQYF. The CDR3 DNA reads TGTGCCAGCAGTTTAACGCTAGCGGGAGGGCGATCAGATACGCAGTATTTT.

Ten or more counts support this clonotype. The chain links TRBV12-3 or TRBV12-4 to TRBJ2-2; D remains unclear. The V end was cut by 3 bases, the J end by 1 base, with 6 bases between. This CDR3 contains 14 residues. As DNA, the CDR3 is TGTGCCAGCAGTTTTCAGCTGAACACCGGGGAGCTGTTTTTT. The encoded protein is CASSFQLNTGELFF.

This clonotype was picked up many times. The rearrangement uses TRBV6-1 and TRBJ1-2; D is possibly TRBD1 (5 bases). The CDR3 has 14 residues. V was shortened by 3 bases and J by 7 bases, with 15 bases between the two germline ends. Germline CDR1 reads MNHNS; CDR2 reads SASEGT. CDR3 sequence reads: CASSEGVGAAGYTF. The DNA of the CDR3 is TGTGCCAGCAGTGAGGGTGTAGGGGCCGCTGGCTACACCTTC.

This clonotype was detected many times. The gene calls are TRBV12-3 or TRBV12-4 and TRBJ1-1; D remains ambiguous. Deletions cut 1 base from V and 5 bases from J, with 11 bases between. This CDR3 has 14 amino acids. CDR3: CASSLVRGRTEAFF. The DNA of the CDR3 is TGTGCCAGCAGTTTAGTCCGGGGAAGGACTGAAGCTTTCTTT.

The chain couples TRBV18 to TRBJ2-5; unclear D gene. This CDR3 has 11 amino acids. The V gene's germline CDR1 is KGHSH and CDR2 LQKENI. V lost 10 bases and J lost 5, with 11 bases in between. For the CDR3, the DNA is TGTGCCATCTCCTCACGGGAGACCCAGTACTTC. Translated: CAISSRETQYF.

V gene TRBV5-1 combines with J gene TRBJ1-6, with 7 bases matching TRBD1. The V gene's germline CDR1 is SGHRS and CDR2 YFSETQ. The CDR3 runs to 15 residues. V trimming: 2 bases; J trimming: 9 bases; junction bases outside the gene matches: 8. CDR3 region: CASSLAGGEGSPLHF. CDR3 in DNA: TGCGCCAGCAGCTTAGCAGGGGGAGAAGGTTCACCCCTCCACTTT.

This clonotype was counted at least ten times. This chain connects TRBV7-9 to TRBJ1-4, with TRBD1 identical over 7 bases. CDR1 is SEHNR, CDR2 FQNEAQ, per germline (reference sequence). With 6 bases clipped from V and 5 bases from J, the junction kept 12 bases outside the gene matches. The CDR3 runs 16 residues. CDR3 nucleotides: TGTGCCAGCAGGTCCAACCTCCGGGACAGCAATGAAAAACTGTTTTTT. Its translation: CASRSNLRDSNEKLFF. Full variable domain (rest looked up from reference TRBV7-9 and TRBJ1-4): DTGVSQNPRHKITKRGQNVTFRCDPISEHNRLYWYRQTLGQGPEFLTYFQNEAQLEKSRLLSDRFSAERPKGSFSTLEIQRTEQGDSAMYLCASRSNLRDSNEKLFFGSGTQLSVL.

V and J are TRBV20-1 and TRBJ1-5, with unresolved D. Trimming removed 1 base from V and 7 bases from J, with 14 bases in between. CDR1 and CDR2 (germline): DFQATT, SNEGSKA (reference sequence). CDR3 length: 14 amino acids. The DNA of the CDR3 is TGCAGTGCTAGAGCGGGGATTGGGTTGCAGCCCCAGCATTTT. This sequence encodes CSARAGIGLQPQHF.

CDR3 bases: TGTGCCAGCAGTGTTGCAGGGCTAGGTGAGCAGTACTTC. This sequence encodes CASSVAGLGEQYF. V and J are TRBV2 and TRBJ2-7, with a tentative D call TRBD1 (5 bases). There are 13 residues in the CDR3. The ends were cut back, 4 bases at V and 7 bases at J, with 14 bases in the middle. In germline, CDR1 is SNHLY, CDR2 FYNNEI.

This clonotype was picked up many times. This chain connects TRBV27 to TRBJ1-1; no definite D call. The CDR3 covers 16 residues. The V end lost 0 bases, the J end lost 4 bases, and 15 bases lay between the germline ends. Germline V lookup: CDR1 MNHEY, CDR2 SMNVEV (reference sequence). CDR3 region: CASSLSNEGVGTEAFF. The CDR3, as DNA: TGTGCCAGCAGTTTATCGAATGAGGGTGTGGGCACTGAAGCTTTCTTT.

The rearrangement joins TRBV19 to TRBJ1-1, with D tentatively TRBD1 (6 bases). V was pared by 3 bases and J by 4 bases, with 12 bases between. The CDR3 is 14 residues long. Germline V lookup: CDR1 LNHDA, CDR2 SQIVND (reference sequence). CDR3 amino acids: CASSISRGATEAFF. CDR3 bases: TGTGCCAGTAGTATTTCCCGGGGGGCCACTGAAGCTTTCTTT.

In its sample, this clonotype was seen many times. This chain uses TRBV5-1 with TRBJ2-5; 9 positions match TRBD1. Germline CDR1 is SGHRS and CDR2 is YFSETQ. V was clipped by 3 bases and J by 3 bases; unmatched bases: 3. The CDR3 consists of 14 residues. CDR3 sequence: CASSSTGGEETQYF. CDR3 coding DNA: TGCGCCAGCAGCTCGACAGGGGGTGAAGAGACCCAGTACTTC.

At least ten counts were recorded for this clonotype. The chain is built from TRBV12-3 or TRBV12-4 and TRBJ2-5; D unresolved. This CDR3 spans 13 amino acids. V lost 7 bases and J 2 bases, leaving 11 bases between the germline ends. CDR3 residues: CASTFTIQETQYF. CDR3 DNA sequence: TGTGCCAGCACCTTCACTATACAAGAGACCCAGTACTTC.

A word on this clonotype: A much larger clone sits a single nucleotide away, making a read error possible. The CDR3 spells CSVGPGITGAGANVLTF. For the CDR3, the DNA is TGCAGCGTTGGCCCTGGAATAACAGGGGCCGGGGCCAACGTCCTGACTTTC. The chain links TRBV29-1 to TRBJ2-6; 7 positions match TRBD1. The CDR3 extends over 17 amino acids. The germline V gene has CDR1 SQVTM and CDR2 ANQGSEA. V gave up 4 bases and J gave up 4 bases; unmatched junction bases: 13. Supplemented by reference TRBV29-1 and TRBJ2-6, the full variable domain reads SAVISQKPSRDICQRGTSLTIQCQVDSQVTMMFWYRQQPGQSLTLIATANQGSEATYESGFVIDKFPISRPNLTFSTLTVSNMSPEDSSIYLCSVGPGITGAGANVLTFGAGSRLTVL.

This clonotype was detected many times. This chain uses TRBV20-1 with TRBJ2-3; TRBD2 matches at 12 bases. The V and J ends lost 8 bases and 4 bases, in that order; junction bases with no gene match: 7. The CDR3 sequence is 14 residues long. Looked up from germline, CDR1 is DFQATT and CDR2 is SNEGSKA (reference sequence). The CDR3 DNA sequence: TGCAGTACGCGACTAGCGGGAGTCTCAGATACGCAGTATTTT. Its translation is CSTRLAGVSDTQYF.

This clonotype appeared many times. The V call is TRBV2, the J call TRBJ1-6, with unresolved D. This CDR3 comprises 14 residues. V dropped 1 base and J dropped 4 bases, with 5 bases sitting between them. In germline, CDR1 is SNHLY, CDR2 FYNNEI. The CDR3: CASSEGAYNSPLHF. The CDR3 coding sequence is TGTGCCAGCAGTGAAGGCGCATATAATTCACCCCTCCACTTT.

The rearrangement joins TRBV3-1 to TRBJ2-7; D possibly corresponds to TRBD2 (7 bases). Germline V gives CDR1 LGHDT, CDR2 YNNKEL (reference sequence). V shed 1 base and J shed 1 base, with 26 bases lying between them. This CDR3 comprises 20 residues. The CDR3 DNA is TGTGCCAGCAGCCAAGCCAGGGGTAGGCGGGGGCGGGTAAAGTCCTACGAGCAGTACTTC. It is translated as CASSQARGRRGRVKSYEQYF.

On this clonotype itself: At one end the junction does not follow the germline gene, possibly because of a read error. The gene calls are TRBV28 and TRBJ1-4; D possibly corresponds to TRBD1 (5 bases). The CDR3 is made up of 11 amino acids. CDR1 and CDR2 from the germline V gene are MDHEN and SYDVKM. The CDR3 DNA reads as TGTACCAGCAGTTATACAGGAAAACTGTTTTTT. Encoded protein: CTSSYTGKLFF.

V usage is TRBV20-1 and J usage is TRBJ2-7; TRBD1 aligns across 9 bases. This CDR3 spans 15 amino acids. Trimming at V came to 1 base and at J to 4 bases, leaving 8 bases not matched to a gene. Looked up from germline, CDR1 is DFQATT and CDR2 is SNEGSKA (reference sequence). This CDR3 is CSARALGDRAYEQYF. The CDR3 region has the DNA TGCAGTGCTAGAGCTTTAGGGGACAGGGCATACGAGCAGTACTTC.

This clonotype was detected many times. V is TRBV5-4 and J is TRBJ1-2; 9 nucleotides agree with TRBD1. There are 17 residues in the CDR3. Germline CDR1 reads SGHNT; CDR2 reads YYREEE (reference sequence). V trimming: 3 bases; J trimming: 0 bases; junction bases outside the gene matches: 9. This CDR3 reads CASSSGQGYTSNYGYTF. The CDR3, as DNA: TGTGCCAGCAGCTCGGGACAGGGCTACACTTCTAACTATGGCTACACCTTC.

For this clonotype: A junction boundary mismatches the germline segment, possibly from a read error. The chain uses TRBV9 and TRBJ1-5; D gene ambiguous. The length of the CDR3 is 16 residues. CDR1 and CDR2 from the germline V gene are SGDLS and YYNGEE. Here the CDR3 reads CASSAGPGSPNRPQHF. The CDR3 DNA reads TGTGCCAGCAGCGCTGGACCCGGATCTCCCAATCGGCCCCAGCATTTT.

This clonotype occurred many times. Written as DNA, the CDR3 is TGTGCCAGTACTCCGGACAGGAACAAATACAATGAGCAGTTCTTC. Translation: CASTPDRNKYNEQFF. This chain links TRBV19 with TRBJ2-1, with TRBD1 identical over 7 bases. The CDR3 length is 15 residues. Germline loops: CDR1 LNHDA, CDR2 SQIVND (reference sequence). Losses at the gene ends were 7 bases for V and 4 bases for J; bases not matched to a gene: 10.

This clonotype was seen repeatedly, ten times or more. J is TRBJ1-2 and V is TRBV5-1; a weak D match, TRBD1 (5 bases). Per germline, CDR1 SGHRS and CDR2 YFSETQ. The V and J ends lost 4 bases and 7 bases respectively, with 11 bases between them. The CDR3 totals 12 residues. The DNA of the CDR3 is TGCGCCAGCAGCGGGCAGGGTAGTGGCTACACCTTC. Its protein is CASSGQGSGYTF.

This clonotype was seen repeatedly, ten times or more. V usage is TRBV7-9 and J usage is TRBJ1-1; TRBD1 is a possible D gene (5 bases). CDR1 is SEHNR and CDR2 is FQNEAQ in the germline V gene (reference sequence). The CDR3 has 11 residues. Trimming took 5 bases from V and 8 from J, leaving 9 bases between them. CDR3 in DNA: TGTGCCAGCAGCCAGGGCCGGGAAGCTTTCTTT. This sequence encodes CASSQGREAFF.

This clonotype was counted many times. The J gene is TRBJ1-2, the V gene TRBV7-8, with D perhaps TRBD1 (5 bases). This CDR3 comprises 13 residues. Germline V gene lookup returns CDR1 SGHVS and CDR2 FQNEAQ. The ends were cut back, 7 bases at V and 4 bases at J, with 13 bases in the middle. The CDR3 loop reads CASTQGVAYGYTF. The CDR3 coding sequence is TGTGCCAGCACCCAAGGGGTAGCCTATGGCTACACCTTC. The complete variable domain, with remaining parts taken from reference TRBV7-8 and TRBJ1-2, reads GAGVSQSPRYKVAKRGQDVALRCDPISGHVSLFWYQQALGQGPEFLTYFQNEAQLDKSGLPSDRFFAERPEGSVSTLKIQRTQQEDSAVYLCASTQGVAYGYTFGSGTRLTVV.

This clonotype was counted only a few times. The gene calls are TRBV6-7 and TRBJ2-7, with TRBD2 matching over 9 bases. TRBV6-7 is sorted into the ORF group, with uncertain function. This CDR3 region has 15 residues. The junction had 14 bases not matched to a gene; V was cut back by 11 bases and J by 3 bases. The CDR3 DNA follows: TGTGCCGGCCTGGGAGCGGGGGGCTCCCTCTACGAGCAGTACTTC. Encoded protein: CAGLGAGGSLYEQYF.

This clonotype was seen at least ten times. The chain uses TRBV11-2 and TRBJ2-4; possibly TRBD2 for D (5 bases). Germline CDR1 is SGHAT and CDR2 is FQNNGV. Trimming removed 5 bases at V and 6 bases at J, with 14 bases between. The CDR3 contains 14 residues. The CDR3 coding sequence is TGTGCCAGCAGCACCGGGGAGTTCGGAAACATTCAGTACTTC. It specifies CASSTGEFGNIQYF.

This clonotype was recorded a few times. The rearrangement uses TRBV7-6 and TRBJ2-5, with 9 nucleotides matching TRBD1. The germline V gene has CDR1 SGHVS and CDR2 FNYEAQ. The trim removed 2 bases at V and 4 bases at J, leaving 5 bases unmatched. The length of the CDR3 is 15 residues. The CDR3 nucleotides are TGTGCCAGCAGCTTAAGTTCGGGACAGGGAGAGACCCAGTACTTC. Protein sequence: CASSLSSGQGETQYF.

This clonotype was recorded many times. The chain carries TRBV23-1 and TRBJ2-2; D not certain. TRBV23-1 is placed among ORFs of uncertain function. The V end was cut by 2 bases, the J end by 3 bases, with 10 bases between. The CDR3 has 15 amino acids. The chain's CDR3 is CASSQEKGDTGELFF. The CDR3 DNA is TGCGCCAGCAGTCAAGAAAAGGGTGACACCGGGGAGCTGTTTTTT.

This chain uses TRBV5-4 with TRBJ2-3; 8 nucleotides agree with TRBD1. This CDR3 spans 15 amino acids. V lost 0 bases and J lost 4; bases outside the gene matches: 4. Germline V gene lookup returns CDR1 SGHNT and CDR2 YYREEE (reference sequence). For the CDR3, the DNA is TGTGCCAGCAGCTTGGCCCCGACAGGGGCAGATACGCAGTATTTT. Encoded protein: CASSLAPTGADTQYF.

This clonotype was detected many times. The J gene is TRBJ1-1, the V gene TRBV5-6; unclear D gene. The CDR3 has 13 residues. Deletions cut 1 base from V and 8 bases from J, with 12 bases between. Germline V lookup: CDR1 SGHDT, CDR2 YYEEEE. CDR3 DNA sequence: TGTGCCAGCAGCTTGAACAGAGGCTTAGAAGCTTTCTTT. Translating it yields CASSLNRGLEAFF.

For this clonotype: A much larger clone sits a single nucleotide away, making a read error possible. This chain links TRBV5-4 with TRBJ1-2, with 8 positions matching TRBD1. After removal of 2 bases from V and 4 bases from J, the junction contained 4 bases not matched to a gene. Germline values: CDR1 SGHNT, CDR2 YYREEE (reference sequence). The CDR3 consists of 14 residues. CDR3 in DNA: TGTGCCAGCAGCTTAATGACAGGGGCCTATGGCTACACCTTC. It yields the protein CASSLMTGAYGYTF.